This is a list of T cell receptor beta chains from one sample in a study of beta chain features in type 1 diabetes. Sequenced by immunoSEQ multiplex PCR; TCRdb stores in-frame clones only, minus some. The sample has about 660,000 clones; roughly an eighth are singletons. Material: naive CD4+ T cells from blood. The receptors originated from a man aged 18 to 30 with type 1 diabetes. The CDR3 runs from the conserved cysteine through the conserved F or W. The order of the fields is V gene, D gene, J gene, clone size, CDR3 DNA, CDR3 protein. A D gene is named only where the DNA matches it firmly. Clone size is shown for a subset of rows, as once, few, many or a class of expanded clone.

TRBV9	.	TRBJ2-3	.	TGTGCCAGCAGCAACAGACAGGCGTTGAGCACAGATACGCAGTATTTT	CASSNRQALSTDTQYF
TRBV25-1	.	TRBJ1-1	few	TGTGCCAGCAGTGGGGGGACGAACCGGGCTTTCTTT	CASSGGTNRAFF
TRBV5-1	.	TRBJ2-7	.	TGCGCCAGCAGCTTGAAGAACGAGCAGTACTTC	CASSLKNEQYF
TRBV7-2	.	TRBJ2-4	.	TGTGCCAGCAGCTTAGATCCTGTTGAGGGATGGACGACTCGACATCAGTACTTC	CASSLDPVEGWTTRHQYF
TRBV27	.	TRBJ1-2	few	TGTGCACCTAAGGACTATGGCTACACCTTC	CAPKDYGYTF
TRBV29-1	.	TRBJ2-7	many	TGCAGCGTTGTGACAGAGCTATTCTACGAGCAGTACTTC	CSVVTELFYEQYF
TRBV15	.	TRBJ2-1	.	TGTGCCACCAGCAGAGATCTAAGGGTAACGGGAGCGGAGGGGTTCTTC	CATSRDLRVTGAEGFF
TRBV9	.	TRBJ2-7	.	TGTGCCAGCAGTCCGGACGTGGGTACTAGAGAGCAGTACTTC	CASSPDVGTREQYF
TRBV18	.	TRBJ2-4	.	TGTGCCAGCTCACCAGACGGGCTAACCAAAAACATTCAGTACTTC	CASSPDGLTKNIQYF
TRBV9	TRBD1	TRBJ2-3	.	TGTGCCAGCAGCCCCCGGACAGGGGATATGTCAGATACGCAGTATTTT	CASSPRTGDMSDTQYF